Listed below are T cell receptor beta chains from one sample, sequenced in a study of blood T cells in healthy people across ages. Using its own MiXCR run on the 5' RACE reads, TCRdb lists one record per CDR3 protein. In the table there are about 1.1 million distinct CDR3 sequences, roughly two fifths of which are singletons. The specimen sequenced was blood. The receptors shown here come from a man aged 18 to 35 in good health. Each CDR3 is given with its conserved first and last residue. Fields, in order: CDR3 protein, V gene, D gene, J gene. A D gene is named only where the DNA matches it firmly.

CDR3 protein: CASSLGASDEQYF
V gene: TRBV5-1
D gene: NA
J gene: TRBJ2-7

CDR3 protein: CATSREWGSGVGTEAFF
V gene: TRBV15
D gene: NA
J gene: TRBJ1-1

CDR3 protein: CASSSMSGAGGTYGYTF
V gene: TRBV12-3/TRBV12-4
D gene: NA
J gene: TRBJ1-2

CDR3 protein: CASSTLEINTGELFF
V gene: TRBV6-2/TRBV6-3
D gene: NA
J gene: TRBJ2-2

CDR3 protein: CASSYSQGTSSTDTQYF
V gene: TRBV6-2/TRBV6-3
D gene: NA
J gene: TRBJ2-3

CDR3 protein: CATAQDRNTEAFF
V gene: TRBV10-3
D gene: NA
J gene: TRBJ1-1

CDR3 protein: CASSPQTLQETQYF
V gene: TRBV7-2
D gene: NA
J gene: TRBJ2-5

CDR3 protein: CASSQEGQGFLEAFF
V gene: TRBV4-2
D gene: TRBD1
J gene: TRBJ1-1

CDR3 protein: CASSIEDFSNQPQHF
V gene: TRBV19
D gene: NA
J gene: TRBJ1-5

CDR3 protein: CASSRTSSGELFF
V gene: TRBV12-3/TRBV12-4
D gene: NA
J gene: TRBJ2-2

CDR3 protein: CASSDNPFAGSYNEQFF
V gene: TRBV7-2
D gene: NA
J gene: TRBJ2-1

CDR3 protein: CAISAGVERGYTF
V gene: TRBV10-3
D gene: NA
J gene: TRBJ1-2

CDR3 protein: CASSTSGRGNTIYF
V gene: TRBV7-2
D gene: NA
J gene: TRBJ1-3

CDR3 protein: CASTTLDSRTDTQYF
V gene: TRBV5-1
D gene: NA
J gene: TRBJ2-3

CDR3 protein: CASGSAGNYGYTF
V gene: TRBV6-6
D gene: NA
J gene: TRBJ1-2

CDR3 protein: CASSTNRESSYNSPLHF
V gene: TRBV12-3/TRBV12-4
D gene: NA
J gene: TRBJ1-6

CDR3 protein: CASGRTGGFEQYF
V gene: TRBV7-8
D gene: TRBD1
J gene: TRBJ2-7

CDR3 protein: CASSAGGHSEAFF
V gene: TRBV9
D gene: NA
J gene: TRBJ1-1

CDR3 protein: CSASVGTPREQYF
V gene: TRBV20-1
D gene: NA
J gene: TRBJ2-7

CDR3 protein: CASSLGSHSNQPQHF
V gene: TRBV5-1
D gene: NA
J gene: TRBJ1-5

CDR3 protein: CASSLFGRSASGANVLTF
V gene: TRBV7-9
D gene: NA
J gene: TRBJ2-6

CDR3 protein: CSARGGTSGGLINEQFF
V gene: TRBV20-1
D gene: TRBD2
J gene: TRBJ2-1

CDR3 protein: CASSQVAQSYEQYF
V gene: TRBV4-3
D gene: NA
J gene: TRBJ2-7

CDR3 protein: CASSTVIGYGYTF
V gene: TRBV5-1
D gene: NA
J gene: TRBJ1-2

CDR3 protein: CASSSTRRPAETQYF
V gene: TRBV6-2/TRBV6-3
D gene: NA
J gene: NA

CDR3 protein: CTSSLFGGDTDTQYF
V gene: TRBV7-2
D gene: NA
J gene: TRBJ2-3

CDR3 protein: CASSPARASGGSSADTQYF
V gene: TRBV12-3/TRBV12-4
D gene: TRBD2
J gene: TRBJ2-3

CDR3 protein: CSARELANTQYF
V gene: TRBV20-1
D gene: TRBD2
J gene: TRBJ2-4

CDR3 protein: CASSQELRGGRNQPQHF
V gene: TRBV3-1
D gene: NA
J gene: TRBJ1-5

CDR3 protein: CASSVGDPTYEQYF
V gene: TRBV9
D gene: NA
J gene: TRBJ2-7

CDR3 protein: CATSTAGSGYTF
V gene: TRBV15
D gene: NA
J gene: TRBJ1-2

CDR3 protein: CASSDPSRSTDTQYF
V gene: TRBV25-1
D gene: NA
J gene: TRBJ2-3

CDR3 protein: CASSSDYGEQYF
V gene: TRBV7-3
D gene: NA
J gene: TRBJ2-5